Following are 26 T cell receptor beta chains from one sample sequenced in a study of regulatory T cells in long-lasting Graves disease (dated by TCRdb to the early 2020s). Sample time point, as interpreted from the label and publication: newly diagnosed GD, antithyroid drugs for less than 3 months. For both TCR sequencing and RNA sequencing, RNA was extracted from PBMCs in TRIzol. Library prep was done by multiplex PCR. Data came from an Illumina HiSeq 4000. iRepertoire HTBI primers and Arm-PCR amplification of CDR3 regions were used to construct TCR beta libraries. Through fastp at Q25 and MiXCR, TCRdb rebuilt clones from the public reads, retaining in-frame beta chains. When rows share a CDR3 protein, they turn into one entry using the most common DNA and genes. Recorded for this sample are about 520,000 distinct CDR3 sequences; around 11% of them occurred a single time. 8.9% of the sample is taken by the ten largest.

The sample also formed part of further work on T cells in Graves' hyperthyroidism and ophthalmopathy.

The sequencing used peripheral blood mononuclear cells (PBMCs), collected at new diagnosis, from a patient treated with antithyroid drugs. These receptors all stem from a woman aged 25 to 39 with Graves disease. Donor details come from another sample of the same person, matched by shared clones.

This clonotype was seen at least ten times. The chain uses TRBV12-3 or TRBV12-4 and TRBJ1-2, with TRBD1 identical over 7 bases. There are 13 residues in the CDR3. Losses at the gene ends were 5 bases for V and 8 bases for J; bases not matched to a gene: 8. The CDR3 region is CASSGSGGLGYTF. The CDR3 DNA reads as TGTGCCAGCAGTGGGTCAGGGGGATTAGGCTACACCTTC.

Notes on this clonotype: This sequence is one base from a far larger clone and is likely a read error. This chain uses TRBV7-2 with TRBJ2-3; 9 bases are shared with TRBD2. The length of the CDR3 is 15 residues. In germline, CDR1 is SGHTA, CDR2 FQGNSA. As DNA, the CDR3 is TGTGCCGGCAGCTCACGGGTGGCTAGCGGGACTACGCAGTATTTT. Translating it yields CAGSSRVASGTTQYF.

The sample holds many counts of this clonotype. This sequence joins TRBV12-3 or TRBV12-4 and TRBJ2-1; the D is unclear. The CDR3 consists of 13 residues. Trimming removed 0 bases at V and 7 bases at J, with 7 bases between. The CDR3 protein is CASSLAVKNEQFF. In DNA, the CDR3 is TGTGCCAGCAGTTTAGCGGTTAAAAATGAGCAGTTCTTC.

This clonotype was seen only a few times. V is TRBV29-1 and J is TRBJ2-1, with D uncertain. Trimming removed 3 bases from V and 7 bases from J, with 7 bases in between. This CDR3 has 11 residues. Germline-derived CDR1 and CDR2 are SQVTM and ANQGSEA. The CDR3, as DNA: TGCAGCGTTGATCGTAGGAATGAGCAGTTCTTC. Translation gives CSVDRRNEQFF.

This clonotype was detected ten times or more. The chain links TRBV28 to TRBJ2-7; no definite D call. The ends were cut back, 0 bases at V and 3 bases at J, with 3 bases in the middle. CDR3 size: 12 residues. Germline CDR1 and CDR2: MDHEN and SYDVKM. This CDR3 reads CASSLWRYEQYF. Here the CDR3 DNA reads TGTGCCAGCAGTTTATGGCGCTACGAGCAGTACTTC.

This clonotype has only a few counts. The rearrangement uses TRBV28 and TRBJ2-1; D is uncertain. This CDR3 has 14 amino acids. V dropped 3 bases and J dropped 2 bases, with 8 bases sitting between them. Germline V gene data show CDR1 as MDHEN and CDR2 as SYDVKM. The chain's CDR3 is CASSFRGAYNEQFF. The CDR3 bases are TGTGCCAGCAGTTTTCGTGGGGCCTACAATGAGCAGTTCTTC.

This clonotype has more than one count but fewer than ten. The V call is TRBV11-2, the J call TRBJ2-5; maybe TRBD2 (5 bases). The V end lost 6 bases, the J end lost 6 bases, and 20 bases lay between the germline ends. The CDR3 runs to 15 residues. In germline, CDR1 is SGHAT, CDR2 FQNNGV. CDR3 loop: CASRQTPTTGKTQYF. The CDR3 DNA is TGTGCCAGCAGACAAACTCCGACGACGGGGAAGACCCAGTACTTC.

In its sample, this clonotype was seen many times. The gene calls are TRBV18 and TRBJ2-7, with D tentatively TRBD1 (5 bases). Trimming took off 3 bases at V and 3 bases at J, with 9 bases between the two ends. CDR1 KGHSH and CDR2 LQKENI come from the germline V gene. This CDR3 is built from 13 residues. CDR3 amino acids: CASSPREDYEQYF. Written as DNA, the CDR3 is TGTGCCAGCTCACCCAGGGAAGACTACGAGCAGTACTTC.

To note about this clonotype: The conserved closing phenylalanine or tryptophan is absent in this CDR3, likely reflecting a read error. The CDR3 loop is CASSLDREYNEQFV. CDR3 DNA: TGTGCCAGCAGCCTAGACCGGGAGTACAATGAGCAGTTCGTC. The chain recombines TRBV4-2 with TRBJ2-1; D might be TRBD2 (6 bases). Trimming removed 4 bases at V and 4 bases at J, with 11 bases between. The CDR3 has 14 residues. Germline V gene sequence: CDR1 LGHNA, CDR2 YNFKEQ.

This clonotype was counted between two and nine times. V gene TRBV7-9 combines with J gene TRBJ2-7; 12 bases are shared with TRBD2. CDR3 size: 16 residues. Germline-derived CDR1 and CDR2 are SEHNR and FQNEAQ (reference sequence). V was pared by 5 bases and J by 2 bases, with 7 bases of the junction left unmatched. The CDR3 sequence is CASSPGTSGPTYEQYF. The CDR3 DNA reads TGTGCCAGCAGCCCGGGGACTAGCGGGCCGACCTACGAGCAGTACTTC. Drawing the rest from reference TRBV7-9 and TRBJ2-7, the complete variable domain is DTGVSQNPRHKITKRGQNVTFRCDPISEHNRLYWYRQTLGQGPEFLTYFQNEAQLEKSRLLSDRFSAERPKGSFSTLEIQRTEQGDSAMYLCASSPGTSGPTYEQYFGPGTRLTVT.

The genes are TRBV10-2 and TRBJ1-2; D not resolved. Trimming removed 3 bases at V and 4 bases at J, with 12 bases between. The CDR3 runs 14 residues. The germline V gene has CDR1 WSHSY and CDR2 SAAADI. The CDR3: CASSDVEAGYGYTF. Written as DNA, the CDR3 is TGCGCCAGCAGTGACGTAGAGGCTGGCTATGGCTACACCTTC.

This clonotype occurred a few times. The chain employs TRBV2 and TRBJ2-2; TRBD2 matches 9 bases. V lost 5 bases, J lost 6 bases, and 10 bases stayed unmatched. Per the germline V gene, CDR1 is SNHLY and CDR2 is FYNNEI. This CDR3 is built from 16 residues. The CDR3 region has the DNA TGTGCCAGCAGTAAACGCGCGGGAGGGATCCCCGGGGAGCTGTTTTTT. Translated, it gives CASSKRAGGIPGELFF.

The V and J genes are TRBV28 and TRBJ2-5, with D perhaps TRBD1 (6 bases). The ends were cut back, 6 bases at V and 5 bases at J, with 13 bases in the middle. Per the germline V gene, CDR1 is MDHEN and CDR2 is SYDVKM. The CDR3 is made up of 13 amino acids. The CDR3 DNA follows: TGTGCCAGCAGCCGGACAGTTCGCGAGACCCAGTACTTC. It specifies CASSRTVRETQYF.

This chain links TRBV29-1 with TRBJ2-4; 11 positions agree with TRBD1. Germline lookup yields CDR1 SQVTM and CDR2 ANQGSEA. Germline trimming cut 6 bases from V and 6 bases from J; bases unmatched to any gene: 7. This CDR3 contains 14 residues. CDR3 sequence reads: CSVVGQGAVNIQYF. CDR3 bases: TGCAGCGTAGTTGGACAGGGGGCGGTAAACATTCAGTACTTC.

The chain's CDR3 is CASSPSQGLNTEAFF. Here the CDR3 DNA reads TGTGCCAGCAGCCCTTCACAGGGGCTCAACACTGAAGCTTTCTTT. This chain links TRBV13 with TRBJ1-1; 7 bases are a match to TRBD1. This CDR3 spans 15 amino acids. J was trimmed by 2 bases and V by 5 bases; bases with no gene match: 8. In germline, CDR1 is PRHDT, CDR2 FYEKMQ (reference sequence).

The sample holds many counts of this clonotype. V and J are TRBV7-2 and TRBJ2-2, with 9 positions matching TRBD1. CDR1 and CDR2 (germline): SGHTA, FQGNSA. This CDR3 has 16 amino acids. V shed 4 bases, J shed 5 bases, and the junction held 8 bases outside the gene matches. The CDR3 DNA sequence: TGTGCCAGCAGCTCCCAGACAGGGGGTTGGACCGGGGAGCTGTTTTTT. This sequence encodes CASSSQTGGWTGELFF.

This clonotype has a handful of counts. The V call is TRBV11-2, the J call TRBJ1-1; D might be TRBD1 (6 bases). Germline values: CDR1 SGHAT, CDR2 FQNNGV. There are 18 residues in the CDR3. The V gene lost 2 bases and the J gene lost 1 base, with 20 bases spanning the gap. The CDR3 DNA sequence: TGTGCCAGCAGCTTAAATTTTGGGGGGGCCCGGAAGAACACTGAAGCTTTCTTT. Its translation: CASSLNFGGARKNTEAFF.

This chain connects TRBV15 to TRBJ2-1; 15 nucleotides align to TRBD2. The CDR3 contains 15 residues. Losses at the gene ends were 7 bases for V and 7 bases for J; bases not matched to a gene: 5. Germline-derived CDR1 and CDR2 are LNHNV and YYDKDF (reference sequence). The CDR3 here is CATTLGTSGGNEQFF. The DNA for the CDR3 is TGTGCCACCACACTCGGGACTAGCGGGGGGAATGAGCAGTTCTTC.

The chain couples TRBV19 to TRBJ1-5; a possible D gene is TRBD1 (6 bases). V was cut by 6 bases and J by 2 bases, with 11 bases left in between. The germline V gene has CDR1 LNHDA and CDR2 SQIVND (reference sequence). The CDR3 runs to 14 residues. This chain's CDR3 is CASRGRTGNQPQHF. DNA for the CDR3: TGTGCCAGTAGGGGTCGGACAGGCAATCAGCCCCAGCATTTT. The variable domain in full, with the rest retrieved from reference TRBV19 and TRBJ1-5, is DGGITQSPKYLFRKEGQNVTLSCEQNLNHDAMYWYRQDPGQGLRLIYYSQIVNDFQKGDIAEGYSVSREKKESFPLTVTSAQKNPTAFYLCASRGRTGNQPQHFGDGTRLSIL.

The table lists this clonotype with many counts. CDR3 coding DNA: TGTGCCAGCAGCTTCGGCCTAGCGGGAGGTGGGGAGACCCAGTACTTC. Protein: CASSFGLAGGGETQYF. V and J are TRBV11-2 and TRBJ2-5; 11 bases map to TRBD2. This CDR3 spans 16 amino acids. Trimming at V came to 3 bases and at J to 5 bases, leaving 8 bases not matched to a gene. From germline, CDR1 is SGHAT and CDR2 FQNNGV.

This clonotype was observed many times. The chain links TRBV28 to TRBJ1-5; D is perhaps TRBD1 (5 bases). Germline V gene lookup returns CDR1 MDHEN and CDR2 SYDVKM. The CDR3 extends over 14 amino acids. V lost 7 bases, J lost 4 bases, and 14 bases lay in between. The CDR3 DNA sequence: TGTGCCAGCATGGGGGGGAACGGAAATCAGCCCCAGCATTTT. Amino acid sequence: CASMGGNGNQPQHF.

The table lists this clonotype with a few counts. The chain uses TRBV6-1 and TRBJ1-4; D gene uncertain. The germline CDR1 and CDR2 sequences are MNHNS and SASEGT. CDR3 size: 13 residues. Trimming stripped 6 bases from V and 8 bases from J, with 13 bases between. The CDR3 loop is CASRGIRWEKLFF. Here the CDR3 DNA reads TGTGCCAGCAGAGGCATCAGGTGGGAAAAACTGTTTTTT.

V gene TRBV30 combines with J gene TRBJ2-7; D is unclear. The V gene's germline CDR1 is GTSNPN and CDR2 SVGIG (reference sequence). The CDR3 is 13 amino acids. The V gene lost 0 bases and the J gene lost 0 bases, with 6 bases spanning the gap. The DNA for the CDR3 is TGTGCCTGGAGTGTCGGCGTCTCCTACGAGCAGTACTTC. It codes for CAWSVGVSYEQYF.

This clonotype has a count of ten or more. This chain connects TRBV28 to TRBJ1-2, with D possibly matching TRBD1 (5 bases). V was trimmed by 3 bases and J by 4 bases, leaving 9 bases between them. The CDR3 has 13 amino acids. Germline-derived CDR1 and CDR2 are MDHEN and SYDVKM. Here the CDR3 reads CASSLGGTYGYTF. CDR3 nucleotides: TGTGCCAGCAGTTTGGGAGGGACCTATGGCTACACCTTC.

V and J are TRBV7-8 and TRBJ2-1; D remains unclear. Germline CDR1 reads SGHVS; CDR2 reads FQNEAQ. The CDR3 contains 12 residues. Trimming removed 3 bases from V and 5 bases from J, with 5 bases in between. Here the CDR3 reads CASSFTHNEQFF. Here the CDR3 DNA reads TGTGCCAGCAGCTTCACCCACAATGAGCAGTTCTTC.

The chain links TRBV4-1 to TRBJ1-5; 7 bases line up with TRBD1. Germline V lookup: CDR1 MGHRA, CDR2 YSYEKL. J was trimmed by 5 bases and V by 3 bases; bases with no gene match: 25. This CDR3 is built from 21 residues. Written as DNA, the CDR3 is TGCGCCAGCAGCCACCACCCAGGGCCGGGACAGCTCGCTCCACGCTATCAGCCCCAGCATTTT. This codes for CASSHHPGPGQLAPRYQPQHF.